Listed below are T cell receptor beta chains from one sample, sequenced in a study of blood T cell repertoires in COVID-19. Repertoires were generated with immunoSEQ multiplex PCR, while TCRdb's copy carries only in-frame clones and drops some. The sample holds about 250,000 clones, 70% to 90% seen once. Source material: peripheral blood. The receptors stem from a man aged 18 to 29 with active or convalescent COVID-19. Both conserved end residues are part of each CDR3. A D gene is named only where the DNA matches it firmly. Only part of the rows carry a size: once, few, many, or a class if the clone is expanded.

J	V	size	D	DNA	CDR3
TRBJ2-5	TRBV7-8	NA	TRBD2	TGTGCCAGCAGCCTAAGCGGCGGGGGGGCCGAGAAGGAGACCCAGTACTTC	CASSLSGGGAEKETQYF
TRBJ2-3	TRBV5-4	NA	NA	TGTGCCAGCAGCCGCCAGGGGCTACCTAGCACAGATACGCAGTATTTT	CASSRQGLPSTDTQYF
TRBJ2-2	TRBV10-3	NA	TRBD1	TGTGCCATCGGACAGGGGCTCAAAAACGGGGAGCTGTTTTTT	CAIGQGLKNGELFF
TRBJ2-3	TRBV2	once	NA	TGTGCCAGCAATGCGGGGCCCACAGATACGCAGTATTTT	CASNAGPTDTQYF
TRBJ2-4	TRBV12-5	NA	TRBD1	TGTGCTAGTGGTTTGGGACAGGGCGGCAAAAACATTCAGTACTTC	CASGLGQGGKNIQYF
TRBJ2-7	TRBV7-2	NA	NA	TGTGCCAGCAGCTTAGGGAGGCAGGCGGGGACGGAGCAGTACTTC	CASSLGRQAGTEQYF
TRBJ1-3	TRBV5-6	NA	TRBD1	TGTGCCAGCAGCGGTACAGGGGGCGCAGGAAACACCATATATTTT	CASSGTGGAGNTIYF
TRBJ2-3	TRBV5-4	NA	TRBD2	TGTGCCAGCAGCCTGTTAGCGGGAACGACCACAGATACGCAGTATTTT	CASSLLAGTTTDTQYF
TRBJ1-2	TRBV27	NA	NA	TGTGCCAGCAGTCCGGGGAACTATGGCTACACCTTC	CASSPGNYGYTF
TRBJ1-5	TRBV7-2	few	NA	TGTGCCAGCAGCTTAGCGCAACAGGGGCCCCAGCATTTT	CASSLAQQGPQHF
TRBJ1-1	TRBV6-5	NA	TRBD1	TGTGCCAGCAGTTACTTAGGGGACAGCCTGAACACTGAAGCTTTCTTT	CASSYLGDSLNTEAFF
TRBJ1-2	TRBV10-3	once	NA	TGTGCCATCAGTGATTCGGATCGGAGGAGGGCTCGACCAGGCTACACCTTC	CAISDSDRRRARPGYTF
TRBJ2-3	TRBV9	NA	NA	TGTGCCAGCAGCGCTGCCGGGACTCCTGCAGATACGCAGTATTTT	CASSAAGTPADTQYF
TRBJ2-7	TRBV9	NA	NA	TGTGCCAGCAGCGGGGGGGATAAACCCTACGAGCAGTACTTC	CASSGGDKPYEQYF
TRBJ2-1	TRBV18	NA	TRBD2	TGTGCCAGCTCACCTTCCGGGACTAGCTCCTACAATGAGCAGTTCTTC	CASSPSGTSSYNEQFF
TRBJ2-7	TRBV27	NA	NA	TGTGCCAGCGGTGGCAGTTCCTACGAGCAGTACTTC	CASGGSSYEQYF
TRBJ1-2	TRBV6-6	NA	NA	TGTGCCAGCACCGCTAACTATGGCTACACCTTC	CASTANYGYTF
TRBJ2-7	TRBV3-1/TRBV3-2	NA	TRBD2	TGTGCCAGCAGCCAAGAATTAGGACTAGCGGGAGCGGGTAGTTACGAGCAGTACTTC	CASSQELGLAGAGSYEQYF
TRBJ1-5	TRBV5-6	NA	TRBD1	TGTGCCAGCAGCTTGGGACAGGGGTTGCATCAGCCCCAGCATTTT	CASSLGQGLHQPQHF
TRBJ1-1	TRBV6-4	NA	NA	TGTGCCAGCAGGCCAGGCCATGGGTCGAACACTGAAGCTTTCTTT	CASRPGHGSNTEAFF
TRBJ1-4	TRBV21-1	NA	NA	TGTGCCAGCAGCAAAAGGGAGGAGGGTGAAAAACTGTTTTTT	CASSKREEGEKLFF
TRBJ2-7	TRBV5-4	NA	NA	TGTGCCAGCAGCTTGGCTAGCGTGGGCTCCTACGAGCAGTACTTC	CASSLASVGSYEQYF
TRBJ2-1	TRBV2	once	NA	TGTGCCTTAATTACCGGGACAACGTACAATGAGCAGTTCTTC	CALITGTTYNEQFF
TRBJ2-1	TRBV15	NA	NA	TGTGCCACCAGCAGGAAAACCCGGGGGTTCTTC	CATSRKTRGFF
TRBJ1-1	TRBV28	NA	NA	TGTGCCAGCAAGTCCCCCCTAGGGGGGAACACTGAAGCTTTCTTT	CASKSPLGGNTEAFF
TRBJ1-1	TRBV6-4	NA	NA	TGTGCCAGCAGTGTACAGGGAAGTACTGAAGCTTTCTTT	CASSVQGSTEAFF